This T cell receptor beta chain comes out of a study of shared clonotypes between healthy human individuals. With respect to this clone: In the same sample, other DNA sequences code for this CDR3.

The protocol was immunoSEQ multiplex PCR, while the TCRdb copy is restricted to in-frame clones and leaves out a portion. The sample yields some 2.3 million clones, 93% seen once. Per the germline V gene, CDR1 is SGHTA and CDR2 is FQGTGA. This CDR3 is 15 amino acids long. V lost 2 bases and J lost 2, with 12 bases in between. The TCR comes from a man in his late teens or twenties in good health. Some clones in this sample may be carry-over from other donors' samples. The sample taken for sequencing was naive CD4+ T cells from PBMCs. Subset reported: CD45RA+ positively selected. This chain links TRBV7-3 with TRBJ2-5; maybe TRBD2 (6 bases). The CDR3 coding sequence is TGTGCCAGCAGCTTAGACGGGAGAAAGCAAGAGACCCAGTACTTC. Encoded protein: CASSLDGRKQETQYF.